The 23 T cell receptor beta chains below were found in one sample sequenced in a study of shared T cell receptors in the human thymus. Clones were read by immunoSEQ multiplex PCR, and TCRdb kept only the in-frame ones, dropping some. The repertoire holds some 660,000 clones, with around 87% as singletons. These data were likewise used in another study, on human thymus T cells.

Sequencing was performed on thymocytes. The source is a boy under three years old with a congenital heart defect.

The chain is built from TRBV7-9 and TRBJ2-3, with 9 bases lining up with TRBD2. The J segment lost 2 bases and the V segment lost 1 base, leaving 7 bases of the junction unmatched. The germline CDR1 and CDR2 sequences are SEHNR and FQNEAQ (reference sequence). The CDR3 is made up of 17 amino acids. CDR3 region: CASSLGPSGTPTDTQYF. CDR3 DNA: TGTGCCAGCAGCTTAGGCCCTAGCGGGACTCCCACAGATACGCAGTATTTT.

The chain joins TRBV9 to TRBJ2-7; the match to TRBD1 covers 10 bases. The CDR3 runs to 17 residues. Germline loops: CDR1 SGDLS, CDR2 YYNGEE. The junction had 12 bases not matched to a gene; V was cut back by 4 bases and J by 2 bases. The CDR3 region has the DNA TGTGCCAGCAGCCCACAAAAGGGGGGACAGGGGACCTACGAGCAGTACTTC. Its protein is CASSPQKGGQGTYEQYF.

This clone appeared once. V gene TRBV7-2 combines with J gene TRBJ2-1; 14 bases line up with TRBD2. Per germline, CDR1 SGHTA and CDR2 FQGNSA. The J segment lost 7 bases and the V segment lost 1 base, leaving 3 bases of the junction unmatched. This CDR3 is 16 amino acids long. The DNA of the CDR3 is TGTGCCAGCAGCTTAGTCGGGACTAGCGGGAGAAATGAGCAGTTCTTC. Protein: CASSLVGTSGRNEQFF.

The rearrangement uses TRBV30 and TRBJ2-1, with D perhaps matching TRBD2 (5 bases). CDR3 length: 18 amino acids. CDR1 is GTSNPN and CDR2 is SVGIG in the germline V gene (reference sequence). V lost 0 bases, J lost 0 bases, and 18 bases lay in between. In nucleotides, the CDR3 is TGTGCCTGGAGTGTTTATCGGTTCGAGGGATACTCCTACAATGAGCAGTTCTTC. Amino acids: CAWSVYRFEGYSYNEQFF.

V is TRBV27 and J is TRBJ2-5; D unresolved. V was cut by 5 bases and J by 1 base, with 11 bases left in between. Germline assignment: CDR1 MNHEY and CDR2 SMNVEV (reference sequence). This CDR3 has 14 amino acids. Written as DNA, the CDR3 is TGTGCCAGCAGTCCCAGGTTGGCCCAAGAGACCCAGTACTTC. Translating gives CASSPRLAQETQYF.

The chain joins TRBV4-1 to TRBJ1-1; D ambiguous. Germline CDR1 reads MGHRA; CDR2 reads YSYEKL. The CDR3 length is 15 residues. Trimming removed 3 bases at V and 0 bases at J, with 11 bases between. The CDR3, as DNA: TGCGCCAGCAGCCATATGAGAGGTATGAACACTGAAGCTTTCTTT. Translated: CASSHMRGMNTEAFF.

In regard to this clone: At one boundary the junction diverges from the germline segment, which might be a read error. The CDR3 bases are TGTGCCAGCAGCACCGGGGGGGGACTGCACTCCCACGAGCAGTACTTC. It specifies CASSTGGGLHSHEQYF. The chain is built from TRBV7-9 and TRBJ2-7; 8 bases are a match to TRBD2. The CDR3 covers 16 residues. Germline lookup yields CDR1 SEHNR and CDR2 FQNEAQ (reference sequence).

This clone was seen a handful of times. The chain recombines TRBV6-1 with TRBJ1-2; D is unclear. This CDR3 comprises 12 residues. Trimming took off 5 bases at V and 1 base at J, with 5 bases between the two ends. Germline V gene sequence: CDR1 MNHNS, CDR2 SASEGT. Here the CDR3 DNA reads TGTGCCAGCAGTTGTCATAACTATGGCTACACCTTC. Residues: CASSCHNYGYTF.

The rearrangement links TRBV6-5 to TRBJ2-1; no definite D call. This CDR3 is 13 amino acids long. Germline CDR1 reads MNHEY; CDR2 reads SVGAGI. V lost 4 bases and J lost 5, with 9 bases in between. CDR3 amino acids: CASSFDNHNEQFF. CDR3 sequence (DNA): TGTGCCAGCAGTTTTGACAACCACAATGAGCAGTTCTTC.

The V gene is TRBV6-5, the J gene TRBJ1-5; the match to TRBD1 covers 7 bases. V shed 5 bases, J shed 4 bases, and the junction held 5 bases outside the gene matches. This CDR3 has 14 residues. Germline assignment: CDR1 MNHEY and CDR2 SVGAGI. The CDR3 here is CASSTGTENQPQHF. CDR3 in DNA: TGTGCCAGCAGTACCGGGACAGAAAATCAGCCCCAGCATTTT.

This rearrangement joins TRBV2 to TRBJ2-7; weak D call: TRBD1 (6 bases). CDR1 is SNHLY and CDR2 is FYNNEI in the germline V gene. Trimming took off 6 bases at V and 0 bases at J, with 15 bases between the two ends. The length of the CDR3 is 15 residues. CDR3 nucleotide sequence: TGTGCCAGCAGAGAAAACAGGGCGAGCTCCTACGAGCAGTACTTC. It is translated as CASRENRASSYEQYF.

The chain combines TRBV28 with TRBJ1-1; D is unclear. This CDR3 is 15 amino acids long. V lost 2 bases to trimming and J lost 0 bases, with 10 bases between them. Germline V CDR1 and CDR2: MDHEN, SYDVKM. The DNA of the CDR3 is TGTGCCAGCAGTTTACAGGCCGCTCTGAACACTGAAGCTTTCTTT. It yields the protein CASSLQAALNTEAFF.

This clone has more than one count but fewer than ten. The J gene is TRBJ2-1, the V gene TRBV29-1; 7 bases map to TRBD1. This CDR3 region has 14 residues. V gave up 1 base and J gave up 10 bases; unmatched junction bases: 10. Looked up from germline, CDR1 is SQVTM and CDR2 is ANQGSEA. The CDR3 protein is CSVEALDRAREQFF. The CDR3 nucleotides are TGCAGCGTTGAAGCGCTAGACAGGGCACGGGAGCAGTTCTTC.

The chain joins TRBV9 to TRBJ1-6; D is unclear. The CDR3 totals 14 residues. CDR1 and CDR2 (germline): SGDLS, YYNGEE. V was cut by 6 bases and J by 6 bases, with 13 bases left in between. CDR3 bases: TGTGCCAGCACGGACCGGGAGACTAATTCACCCCTCCACTTT. This codes for CASTDRETNSPLHF.

The V and J genes are TRBV5-6 and TRBJ2-7; D gene uncertain. This CDR3 has 11 amino acids. Germline CDR1 and CDR2: SGHDT and YYEEEE. Deletions cut 0 bases from V and 6 bases from J, with 4 bases between. CDR3 sequence (DNA): TGTGCCAGCAGCTTGGCGGGCGAGCAGTACTTC. Translating it yields CASSLAGEQYF.

The chain uses TRBV5-6 and TRBJ2-2; no clear D gene. Germline V gives CDR1 SGHDT, CDR2 YYEEEE. V shed 0 bases and J shed 1 base, with 4 bases lying between them. The CDR3 sequence is 14 residues long. The CDR3 DNA reads as TGTGCCAGCAGCTTGGACGGGAACACCGGGGAGCTGTTTTTT. As protein: CASSLDGNTGELFF.

This chain links TRBV13 with TRBJ1-2, with D perhaps TRBD1 (5 bases). Germline values: CDR1 PRHDT, CDR2 FYEKMQ (reference sequence). This CDR3 has 14 residues. Between the trimmed V and J ends, which lost 5 bases and 7 bases, there was a span of 17 bases. The DNA for the CDR3 is TGTGCCAGCAGCGCCCTGCCAGGGATTGGTGGCTACACCTTC. Protein sequence: CASSALPGIGGYTF.

This clone appeared a single time. The rearrangement uses TRBV4-1 and TRBJ2-1; TRBD2 matches at 11 bases. CDR1 MGHRA and CDR2 YSYEKL come from the germline V gene. This CDR3 contains 18 residues. The trim removed 7 bases at V and 6 bases at J, leaving 17 bases unmatched. The CDR3 sequence is CASNSELAGDHIPNEQFF. In DNA form, the CDR3 reads TGCGCCAGCAACTCTGAACTAGCGGGAGATCATATCCCCAATGAGCAGTTCTTC.

The chain has TRBV29-1 and TRBJ2-7; 10 bases agree with TRBD1. The J segment lost 3 bases and the V segment lost 4 bases, leaving 15 bases of the junction unmatched. The CDR3 is 17 amino acids. Germline-derived CDR1 and CDR2 are SQVTM and ANQGSEA. CDR3 DNA sequence: TGCAGCGTTGGTAGGGGACAGGGGCCCATCAGGTTCTACGAGCAGTACTTC. It is translated as CSVGRGQGPIRFYEQYF.

The chain has TRBV29-1 and TRBJ1-2; weak D call: TRBD1 (5 bases). CDR3 length: 12 residues. Germline V gene data show CDR1 as SQVTM and CDR2 as ANQGSEA. V lost 5 bases and J lost 5, with 12 bases in between. This chain's CDR3 is CSVSGCGYGYTF. The DNA of the CDR3 is TGCAGCGTTTCAGGGTGTGGTTATGGCTACACCTTC. Supplemented by reference TRBV29-1 and TRBJ1-2, the full variable domain reads SAVISQKPSRDICQRGTSLTIQCQVDSQVTMMFWYRQQPGQSLTLIATANQGSEATYESGFVIDKFPISRPNLTFSTLTVSNMSPEDSSIYLCSVSGCGYGYTFGSGTRLTVV.

Only a few counts were recorded for this clone. The rearrangement uses TRBV19 and TRBJ2-1; no reliable D call. The CDR3 is 10 amino acids. Germline CDR1 reads LNHDA; CDR2 reads SQIVND (reference sequence). V was clipped by 9 bases and J by 13 bases, with 13 bases between them. The CDR3 region is CASSWAVQFF. DNA of the CDR3: TGTGCCAGCTCCTGGGCTGTTCAGTTCTTC.

This clone occurred a few times. The chain is built from TRBV28 and TRBJ1-1, with D possibly matching TRBD1 (6 bases). The germline CDR1 and CDR2 sequences are MDHEN and SYDVKM. V was shortened by 2 bases and J by 8 bases, with 9 bases between the two germline ends. The CDR3 is 12 residues long. The CDR3 coding sequence is TGTGCCAGCAGTTTACAGGGGATCGAAGCTTTCTTT. It translates to CASSLQGIEAFF.

The chain carries TRBV12-5 and TRBJ2-7, with 8 bases identical to TRBD1. The germline V gene has CDR1 LGHNT and CDR2 FRNRAP. The CDR3 length is 17 residues. V lost 1 base, J lost 6 bases, and 14 bases stayed unmatched. The CDR3 loop is CASGLALRYAGGSEQYF. CDR3 DNA sequence: TGTGCTAGTGGTTTGGCTCTCCGGTACGCAGGGGGCAGCGAGCAGTACTTC.